What follows is one T cell receptor (beta chain) and its context. Sequencing used immunoSEQ multiplex PCR; TCRdb keeps in-frame clones, though not all of them. The repertoire holds approximately 400,000 clones, with roughly nine tenths as singletons. The data were taken from a study of blood T cell repertoires in COVID-19. Whole-study context: Sources were T cells, B-cell-depleted T cells, or PBMCs; the material itself was cDNA or gDNA.

This CDR3 spans 17 amino acids. Germline values: CDR1 DFQATT, CDR2 SNEGSKA (reference sequence). Trimming removed 3 bases from V and 4 bases from J; junction bases left unmatched: 10. Participants were aged roughly 18 to 89 years, lived in 20 to 25 US areas, and enrolled virtually. Within 2 weeks before study entry, exposed participants met a COVID-19 case. The source of this sequence is a woman between 40 and 55 years old who had been exposed to COVID-19. The chain employs TRBV20-1 and TRBJ2-7, with TRBD2 matching over 15 bases. The sequenced sample consisted of PBMCs or T cells enriched from blood (not recorded which). CDR3 DNA: TGCAGTGCTAGTGATCGGGGGACTAGCGGGAGGTGGTACGAGCAGTACTTC. It translates to CSASDRGTSGRWYEQYF.